Described below is a single TCR beta chain sequence and its context. This clonotype was counted once. Its cognate antigen has yet to be identified. No clone much larger than this one lies a single base away; base qualities are absent. Weak support is all one read offers. This specimen's treatment or condition label, per the study, means: allogeneic hematopoietic cell transplantation with graft depleted of TCRalphabeta T cells and CD19 B cells. Transplant recipients were children who received TCRalphabeta/CD19-depleted allogeneic hematopoietic cell grafts. These data originate in a study of T-cell reconstitution after alpha-beta-depleted transplantation in children (dated by TCRdb to the mid-2010s). Regarding the research as a whole: Using TCR repertoire profiling, the study quantitatively followed how T-cell immune reconstitution unfolded in children after TCRalphabeta/CD19-depleted allogeneic hematopoietic cell transplantation.

On the study overall, not on this receptor specifically: The apparently early recovery of alphabetaT-cell counts about two months after transplant reportedly depended on only several hundred rapidly expanded clones that came from non-depleted graft cells. Over subsequent months, a decline in hyperexpanded clone frequencies was noted, and after one year, T-cell counts and TCRbeta diversity were mostly ascribed to newly produced T cells. In some patients, the high TCRbeta diversity seen at day 60 was put down to recipient T cells and intrathymic progenitors that had survived conditioning.

Inclusive of the bounding cysteine and phenylalanine, the CDR3 is 16 residues long. The entry retains the CDR3 DNA only, 48 bases that are in frame from base 1. V loses 5 bases at its end and J loses 3 bases; junction bases beyond the gene matches: 8. CDR1 and CDR2 are read off the germline V gene as SGHNT and YENEEA. Library creation used PCR. Sequencing instrument: Illumina HiSeq 2500. TCR libraries were prepared with molecular barcoding, using unique molecular identifiers to normalize TCRbeta repertoire quantification. TCRdb passed the public sequencing reads through fastp at Q25 and MiXCR, retaining productive beta sequences. Under each unique CDR3 protein, matching rows form one entry showing the most common genes and DNA. The sample table records 750,000 to 950,000 distinct CDR3 sequences; approximately 15% of these occur just once. The ten largest account for roughly 5% of the sample.

This sample comprised PBMCs, mostly from graft donor cells, obtained 360 days after TCRalphabeta/CD19-depleted stem cell transplant. The V and J genes are TRBV11-3 and TRBJ2-1; TRBD2 fits 9 bases in the junction. The sequence derives from a male patient younger than 18 who had a stem cell transplant for acute lymphoblastic leukemia, so the T cells may come from the graft donor. The encoded CDR3 is CASSPPRREGYNEQFF. The nucleotide sequence is given as TGTGCCAGCAGCCCTCCCCGGCGGGAGGGCTACAATGAGCAGTTCTTC. With all but the CDR3 taken from the reference TRBV11-3 and TRBJ2-1 genes, the full variable domain is: EAGVVQSPRYKIIEKKQPVAFWCNPISGHNTLYWYLQNLGQGPELLIRYENEEAVDDSQLPKDRFSAERLKGVDSTLKIQPAELGDSAVYLCASSPPRREGYNEQFFGPGTRLTVL.